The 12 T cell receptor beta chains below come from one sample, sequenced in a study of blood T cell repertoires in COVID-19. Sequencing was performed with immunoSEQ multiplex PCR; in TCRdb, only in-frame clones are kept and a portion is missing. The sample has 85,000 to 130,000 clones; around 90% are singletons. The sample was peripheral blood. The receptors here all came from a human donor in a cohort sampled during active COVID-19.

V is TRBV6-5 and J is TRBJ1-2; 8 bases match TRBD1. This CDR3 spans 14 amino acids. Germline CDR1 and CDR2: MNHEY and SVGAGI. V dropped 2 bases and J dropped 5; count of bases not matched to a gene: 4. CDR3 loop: CASSYGQGLYGYTF. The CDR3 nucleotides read TGTGCCAGCAGTTACGGACAGGGACTATATGGCTACACCTTC.

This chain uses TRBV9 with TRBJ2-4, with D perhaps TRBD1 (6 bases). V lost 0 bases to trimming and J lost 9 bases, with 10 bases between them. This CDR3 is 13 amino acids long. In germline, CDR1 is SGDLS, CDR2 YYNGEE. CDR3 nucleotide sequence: TGTGCCAGCAGCGTAGTCTTAGGGGGCATTCAGTACTTC. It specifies CASSVVLGGIQYF. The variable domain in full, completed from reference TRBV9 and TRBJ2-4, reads DSGVTQTPKHLITATGQRVTLRCSPRSGDLSVYWYQQSLDQGLQFLIQYYNGEERAKGNILERFSAQQFPDLHSELNLSSLELGDSALYFCASSVVLGGIQYFGAGTRLSVL.

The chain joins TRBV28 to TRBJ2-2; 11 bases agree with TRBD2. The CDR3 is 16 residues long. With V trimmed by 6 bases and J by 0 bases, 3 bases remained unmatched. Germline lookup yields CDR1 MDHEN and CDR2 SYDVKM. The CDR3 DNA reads TGTGCCAGCAGCCCACTAGCGGGAGCGAACACCGGGGAGCTGTTTTTT. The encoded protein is CASSPLAGANTGELFF.

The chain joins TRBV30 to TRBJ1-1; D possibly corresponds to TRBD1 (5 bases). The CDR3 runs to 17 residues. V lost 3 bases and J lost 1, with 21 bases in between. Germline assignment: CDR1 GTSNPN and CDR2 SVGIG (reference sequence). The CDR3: CAWSPTPFRVRNTEAFF. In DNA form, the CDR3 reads TGTGCCTGGAGCCCAACCCCTTTCAGGGTCAGGAACACTGAAGCTTTCTTT. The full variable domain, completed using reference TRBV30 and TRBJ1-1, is SQTIHQWPATLVQPVGSPLSLECTVEGTSNPNLYWYRQAAGRGLQLLFYSVGIGQISSEVPQNLSASRPQDRQFILSSKKLLLSDSGFYLCAWSPTPFRVRNTEAFFGQGTRLTVV.

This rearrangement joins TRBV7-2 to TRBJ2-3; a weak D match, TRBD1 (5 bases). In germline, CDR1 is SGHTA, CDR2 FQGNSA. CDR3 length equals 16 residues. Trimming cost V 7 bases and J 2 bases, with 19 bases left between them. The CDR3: CASIPSRAGYTDTQYF. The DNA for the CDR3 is TGTGCCAGCATCCCCTCAAGGGCAGGGTACACAGATACGCAGTATTTT.

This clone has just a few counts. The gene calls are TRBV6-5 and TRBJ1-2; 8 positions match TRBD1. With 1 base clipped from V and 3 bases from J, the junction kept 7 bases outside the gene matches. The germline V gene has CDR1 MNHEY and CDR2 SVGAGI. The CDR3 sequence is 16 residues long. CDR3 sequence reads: CASSYFGQGRYYGYTF. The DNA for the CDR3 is TGTGCCAGCAGTTACTTCGGACAGGGACGATACTATGGCTACACCTTC.

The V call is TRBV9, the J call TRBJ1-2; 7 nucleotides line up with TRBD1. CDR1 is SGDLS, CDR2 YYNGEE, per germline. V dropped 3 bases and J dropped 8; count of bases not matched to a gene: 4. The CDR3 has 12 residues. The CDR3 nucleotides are TGTGCCAGCAGCGCGACAGGGAAGGGCTACACCTTC. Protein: CASSATGKGYTF.

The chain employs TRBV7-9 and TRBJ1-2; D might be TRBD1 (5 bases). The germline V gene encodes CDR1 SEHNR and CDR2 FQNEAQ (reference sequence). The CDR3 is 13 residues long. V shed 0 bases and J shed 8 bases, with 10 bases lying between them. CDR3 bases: TGTGCCAGCAGCTTAGCGGCAGGGTGGGGCTACACCTTC. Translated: CASSLAAGWGYTF.

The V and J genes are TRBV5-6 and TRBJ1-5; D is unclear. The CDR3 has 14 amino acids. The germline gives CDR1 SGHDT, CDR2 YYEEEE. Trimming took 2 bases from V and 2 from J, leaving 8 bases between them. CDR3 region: CASSFSGGNQPQHF. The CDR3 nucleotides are TGTGCCAGCAGCTTTTCCGGGGGCAATCAGCCCCAGCATTTT. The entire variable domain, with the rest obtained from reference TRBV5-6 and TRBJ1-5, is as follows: DAGVTQSPTHLIKTRGQQVTLRCSPKSGHDTVSWYQQALGQGPQFIFQYYEEEERQRGNFPDRFSGHQFPNYSSELNVNALLLGDSALYLCASSFSGGNQPQHFGDGTRLSIL.

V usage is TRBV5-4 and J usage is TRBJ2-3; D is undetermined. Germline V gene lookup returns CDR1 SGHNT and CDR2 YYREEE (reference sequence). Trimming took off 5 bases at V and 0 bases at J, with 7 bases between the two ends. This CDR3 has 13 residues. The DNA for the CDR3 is TGTGCCAGCAGTTACTCTAGCACAGATACGCAGTATTTT. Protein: CASSYSSTDTQYF.

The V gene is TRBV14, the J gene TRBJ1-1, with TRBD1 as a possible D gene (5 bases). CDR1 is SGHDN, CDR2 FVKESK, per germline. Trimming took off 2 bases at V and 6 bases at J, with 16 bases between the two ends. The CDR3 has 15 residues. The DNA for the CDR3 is TGTGCCAGCAGCCAAAGGGGACGCGGGGTCGCTGAAGCTTTCTTT. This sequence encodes CASSQRGRGVAEAFF.

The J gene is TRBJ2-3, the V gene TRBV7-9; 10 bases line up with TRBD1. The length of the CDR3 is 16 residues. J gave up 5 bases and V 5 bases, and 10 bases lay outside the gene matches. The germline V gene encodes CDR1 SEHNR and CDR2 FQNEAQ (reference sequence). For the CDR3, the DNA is TGTGCCAGCAGCCCGGGACAGGGGTCTTGGTTAGATACGCAGTATTTT. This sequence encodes CASSPGQGSWLDTQYF. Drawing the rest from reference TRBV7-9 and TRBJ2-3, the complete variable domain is DTGVSQNPRHKITKRGQNVTFRCDPISEHNRLYWYRQTLGQGPEFLTYFQNEAQLEKSRLLSDRFSAERPKGSFSTLEIQRTEQGDSAMYLCASSPGQGSWLDTQYFGPGTRLTVL.